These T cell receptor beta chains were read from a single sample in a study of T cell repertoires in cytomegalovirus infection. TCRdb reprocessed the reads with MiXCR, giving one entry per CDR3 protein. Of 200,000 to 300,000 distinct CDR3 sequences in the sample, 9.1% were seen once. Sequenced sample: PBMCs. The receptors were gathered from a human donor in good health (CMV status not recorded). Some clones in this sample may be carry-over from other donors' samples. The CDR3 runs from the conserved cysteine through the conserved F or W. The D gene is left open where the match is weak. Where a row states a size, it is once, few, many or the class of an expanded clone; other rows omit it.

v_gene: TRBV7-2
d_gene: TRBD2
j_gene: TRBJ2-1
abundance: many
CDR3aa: CASSSRGGTSGGSNEQFF
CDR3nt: TGTGCCAGCAGCTCCCGGGGGGGGACTAGCGGGGGATCCAATGAGCAGTTCTTC

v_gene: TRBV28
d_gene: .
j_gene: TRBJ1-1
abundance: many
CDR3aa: CASRPTVTEAFF
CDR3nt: TGTGCCAGCAGACCGACAGTCACTGAAGCTTTCTTT

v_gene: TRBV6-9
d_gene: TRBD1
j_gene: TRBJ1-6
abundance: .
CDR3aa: CASPGTGGVSPLHF
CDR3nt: TGTGCCAGCCCTGGGACAGGGGGCGTTTCACCCCTCCACTTT

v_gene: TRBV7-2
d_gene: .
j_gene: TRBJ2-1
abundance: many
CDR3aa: CASSLAGGEVHEQFF
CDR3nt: TGTGCCAGCAGCTTAGCGGGGGGTGAGGTACATGAGCAGTTCTTC

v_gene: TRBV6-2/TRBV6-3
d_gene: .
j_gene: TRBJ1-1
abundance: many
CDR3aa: CASSYSIMNTEAFF
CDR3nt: TGTGCCAGCAGTTACTCGATAATGAACACTGAAGCTTTCTTT

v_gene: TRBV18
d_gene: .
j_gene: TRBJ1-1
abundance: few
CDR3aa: CASSLGREKDEAFF
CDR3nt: TGTGCCAGCTCCCTGGGTAGGGAGAAGGATGAAGCTTTCTTT

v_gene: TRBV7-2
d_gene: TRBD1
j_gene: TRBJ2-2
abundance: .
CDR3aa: CASSRLSWTGGANTGELFF
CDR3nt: TGTGCCAGCAGCCGGCTTTCTTGGACAGGGGGAGCGAACACCGGGGAGCTGTTTTTT

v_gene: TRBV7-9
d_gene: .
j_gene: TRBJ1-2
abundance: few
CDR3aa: CASSLARVVGYTF
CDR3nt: TGTGCCAGCAGCTTAGCGAGGGTCGTTGGGTACACCTTC

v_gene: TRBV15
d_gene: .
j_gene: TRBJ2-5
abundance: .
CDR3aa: CATSRDMEGWETQYF
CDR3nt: TGTGCCACCAGCAGAGATATGGAGGGTTGGGAGACCCAGTACTTC

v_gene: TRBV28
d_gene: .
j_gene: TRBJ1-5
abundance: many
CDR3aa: CASSPLLKGVGNQPQHF
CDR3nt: TGTGCCAGCAGTCCCCTGTTGAAGGGGGTGGGCAATCAGCCCCAGCATTTT

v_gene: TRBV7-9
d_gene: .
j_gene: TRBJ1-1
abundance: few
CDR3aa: CASSLGGPGVNTEAFF
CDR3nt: TGTGCCAGCAGCTTAGGGGGTCCAGGGGTGAACACTGAAGCTTTCTTT

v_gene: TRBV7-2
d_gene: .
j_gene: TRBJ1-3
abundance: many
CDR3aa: CASSPGITGNTIYF
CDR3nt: TGTGCCAGCAGCCCAGGGATCACTGGAAACACCATATATTTT

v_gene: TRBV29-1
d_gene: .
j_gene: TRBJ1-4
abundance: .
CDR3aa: CSVEGGPANEKLFF
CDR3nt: TGCAGCGTTGAAGGGGGGCCGGCCAATGAAAAACTGTTTTTT

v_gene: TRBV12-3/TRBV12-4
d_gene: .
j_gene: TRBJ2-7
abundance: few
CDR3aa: CASNPSGSKRLYEQYF
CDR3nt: TGTGCCAGCAACCCGAGTGGCAGCAAGCGACTCTACGAGCAGTACTTC

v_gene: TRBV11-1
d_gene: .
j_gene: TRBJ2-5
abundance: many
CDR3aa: CASSLERRETQYF
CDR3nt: TGTGCCAGCAGCTTAGAGCGCCGGGAGACCCAGTACTTC

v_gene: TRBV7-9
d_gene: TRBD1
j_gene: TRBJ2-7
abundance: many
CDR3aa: CASSHPGTGSYEQYF
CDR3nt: TGTGCCAGCAGCCATCCTGGGACAGGGTCCTACGAGCAGTACTTC

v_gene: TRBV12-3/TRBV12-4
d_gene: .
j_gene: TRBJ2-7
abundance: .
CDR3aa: CASRATYEQYF
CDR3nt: TGTGCCAGCCGCGCTACCTACGAGCAGTACTTC

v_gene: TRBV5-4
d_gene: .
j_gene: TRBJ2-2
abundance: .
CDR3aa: CASSFGGRSVNTGELFF
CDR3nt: TGTGCCAGCAGCTTCGGTGGAAGGAGCGTTAACACCGGGGAGCTGTTTTTT

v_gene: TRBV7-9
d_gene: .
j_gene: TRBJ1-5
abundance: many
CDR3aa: CASSRGGREGSQPQHF
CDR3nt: TGTGCCAGCAGCCGCGGGGGCAGGGAAGGGAGTCAGCCCCAGCATTTT

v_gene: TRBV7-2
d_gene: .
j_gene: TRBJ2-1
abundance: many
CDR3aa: CASSFTPGSEQFF
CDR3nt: TGTGCCAGCAGCTTTACCCCGGGATCTGAGCAGTTCTTC

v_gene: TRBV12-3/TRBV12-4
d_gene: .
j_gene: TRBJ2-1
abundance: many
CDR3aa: CASSSSDHNEQFF
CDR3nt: .

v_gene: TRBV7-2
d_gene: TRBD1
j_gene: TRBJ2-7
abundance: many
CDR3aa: CASSIQNRGEQYF
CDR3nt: TGTGCCAGCAGCATCCAAAACAGGGGCGAGCAGTACTTC

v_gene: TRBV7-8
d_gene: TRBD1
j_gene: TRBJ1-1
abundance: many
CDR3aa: CASSHTGARAFF
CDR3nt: TGTGCCAGCAGCCATACAGGGGCGAGGGCTTTCTTT

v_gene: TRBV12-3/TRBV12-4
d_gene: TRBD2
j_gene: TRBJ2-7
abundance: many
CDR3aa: CASSPGTAGIAGLHEQYF
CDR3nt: TGTGCCAGCAGCCCAGGGACGGCCGGCATAGCGGGACTCCACGAGCAGTACTTC

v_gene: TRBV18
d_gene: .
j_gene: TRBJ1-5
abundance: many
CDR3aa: CASSPQGPNQPQHF
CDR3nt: TGTGCCAGCTCACCCCAGGGTCCCAATCAGCCCCAGCATTTT

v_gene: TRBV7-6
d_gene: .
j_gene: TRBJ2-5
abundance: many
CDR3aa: CASRSLDETQYF
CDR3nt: TGTGCCAGCAGATCACTAGATGAGACCCAGTACTTC

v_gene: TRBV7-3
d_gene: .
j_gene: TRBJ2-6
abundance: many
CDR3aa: CASTKASSGANVLTF
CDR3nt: TGTGCCAGCACCAAGGCGTCCTCTGGGGCCAACGTCCTGACTTTC